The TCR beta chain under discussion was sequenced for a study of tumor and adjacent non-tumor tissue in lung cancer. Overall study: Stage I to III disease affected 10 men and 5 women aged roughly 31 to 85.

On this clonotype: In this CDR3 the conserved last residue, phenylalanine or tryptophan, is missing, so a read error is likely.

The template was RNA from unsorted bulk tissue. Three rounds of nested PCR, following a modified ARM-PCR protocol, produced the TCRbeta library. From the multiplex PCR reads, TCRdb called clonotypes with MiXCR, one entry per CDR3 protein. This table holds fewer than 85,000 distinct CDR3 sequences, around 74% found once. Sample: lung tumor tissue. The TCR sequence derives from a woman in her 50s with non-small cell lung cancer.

In nucleotides, the CDR3 is TGTGCCAGCAGTTGCGACACTCTAAGGGTCCAAGAGACCCAGTACTTA. Protein product: CASSCDTLRVQETQYL. This chain connects TRBV6-5 to TRBJ2-5; D remains unclear. The CDR3 has 16 amino acids. Germline loops: CDR1 MNHEY, CDR2 SVGAGI. Between the trimmed V and J ends, which lost 4 bases and 1 base, there was a span of 16 bases.